The 13 T cell receptor beta chains below all came from one sample that was sequenced in a study of T cells in tuberculosis. Time point: new active TB diagnosis, blood taken before or within 7 days of starting treatment. The repertoire was sequenced with immunoSEQ multiplex PCR; TCRdb's copy has only in-frame clones and lacks some. The sample yields tens of thousands of clones, around 92% seen once. The material sequenced was PBMCs, taken at tuberculosis diagnosis. The receptors come from an adult with tuberculosis.

This clone was recorded a few times. The chain couples TRBV2 to TRBJ2-7; D not certain. Per germline, CDR1 SNHLY and CDR2 FYNNEI. This CDR3 is built from 13 residues. Trimming took off 5 bases at V and 2 bases at J, with 10 bases between the two ends. CDR3 amino acids: CASSPYSAYEQYF. The CDR3 DNA sequence: TGTGCCAGCAGTCCCTACTCTGCCTACGAGCAGTACTTC. The whole variable domain, remainder taken from reference TRBV2 and TRBJ2-7, is EPEVTQTPSHQVTQMGQEVILRCVPISNHLYFYWYRQILGQKVEFLVSFYNNEISEKSEIFDDQFSVERPDGSNFTLKIRSTKLEDSAMYFCASSPYSAYEQYFGPGTRLTVT.

This rearrangement joins TRBV27 to TRBJ2-7; 7 bases line up with TRBD1. The ends lost 6 bases at V and 6 bases at J; junction bases unmatched: 11. CDR1 and CDR2 (germline): MNHEY, SMNVEV (reference sequence). CDR3 length: 14 residues. This CDR3 reads CASRGQMPLSEQYF. CDR3 coding DNA: TGTGCCAGCAGGGGACAGATGCCTCTCTCCGAGCAGTACTTC.

The J gene is TRBJ1-4, the V gene TRBV7-2; TRBD1 matches 9 bases. Per the germline V gene, CDR1 is SGHTA and CDR2 is FQGNSA. After removal of 5 bases from V and 8 bases from J, the junction contained 9 bases not matched to a gene. The CDR3 consists of 15 residues. CDR3 region: CASSALQGAGEKLFF. DNA for the CDR3: TGTGCCAGCAGCGCCCTACAGGGGGCGGGGGAAAAACTGTTTTTT.

The chain couples TRBV11-2 to TRBJ1-4, with D maybe TRBD1 (6 bases). Trimming pared 5 bases from V and 11 bases from J, leaving 12 bases between. The germline CDR1 and CDR2 sequences are SGHAT and FQNNGV. CDR3 length: 12 residues. The CDR3 sequence: CASSPQGLKLFF. In DNA form, the CDR3 reads TGTGCCAGCAGCCCACAGGGTTTGAAACTGTTTTTT.

V gene TRBV18 combines with J gene TRBJ2-1; D may be TRBD2 (6 bases). The CDR3 spans 14 residues. V shed 9 bases and J shed 8 bases, with 20 bases lying between them. Germline CDR1 KGHSH, CDR2 LQKENI. For the CDR3, the DNA is TGTGCCAGTGCCGGGAGTTCTCCAGGCGATGAGCAGTTCTTC. It encodes CASAGSSPGDEQFF. Drawing the rest from reference TRBV18 and TRBJ2-1, the complete variable domain is NAGVMQNPRHLVRRRGQEARLRCSPMKGHSHVYWYRQLPEEGLKFMVYLQKENIIDESGMPKERFSAEFPKEGPSILRIQQVVRGDSAAYFCASAGSSPGDEQFFGPGTRLTVL.

This rearrangement joins TRBV19 to TRBJ1-6; D is perhaps TRBD1 (6 bases). The CDR3 runs to 17 residues. The germline V gene has CDR1 LNHDA and CDR2 SQIVND (reference sequence). Between the trimmed V and J ends, which lost 3 bases and 0 bases, there was a span of 12 bases. Here the CDR3 DNA reads TGTGCCAGTAGTATTCGGACAGCGAGCTCCTATAATTCACCCCTCCACTTT. Protein sequence: CASSIRTASSYNSPLHF.

The chain is built from TRBV6-4 and TRBJ2-1; weak D call: TRBD2 (5 bases). This CDR3 has 14 amino acids. The V gene lost 6 bases and the J gene lost 7 bases, with 16 bases spanning the gap. The V gene's germline CDR1 is MRHNA and CDR2 SNTAGT. The CDR3 bases are TGTGCCAGCAGCCCCCGAGGGTTTGGGAATGAGCAGTTCTTC. Translated, it gives CASSPRGFGNEQFF.

The chain uses TRBV11-2 and TRBJ1-2, with D possibly matching TRBD1 (5 bases). Trimming left V 3 bases short and J 9 bases short, with 20 bases between. Germline V lookup: CDR1 SGHAT, CDR2 FQNNGV. The CDR3 runs to 15 residues. The CDR3 protein is CASSFRRGSDLRYTF. The CDR3 nucleotides are TGTGCCAGCAGCTTTAGAAGGGGAAGCGACCTCCGCTACACCTTC. Full variable domain (rest looked up from reference TRBV11-2 and TRBJ1-2): EAGVAQSPRYKIIEKRQSVAFWCNPISGHATLYWYQQILGQGPKLLIQFQNNGVVDDSQLPKDRFSAERLKGVDSTLKIQPAKLEDSAVYLCASSFRRGSDLRYTFGSGTRLTVV.

The CDR3 DNA reads as TGTGCCAGTAGTATACGGACTCGGGATGGCTACACCTTC. This codes for CASSIRTRDGYTF. V is TRBV19 and J is TRBJ1-2; D not certain. The V gene lost 2 bases and the J gene lost 6 bases, with 10 bases spanning the gap. Germline loops: CDR1 LNHDA, CDR2 SQIVND (reference sequence). The CDR3 sequence is 13 residues long.

The J gene is TRBJ2-5, the V gene TRBV15, with TRBD2 matching 8 bases. The junction had 5 bases not matched to a gene; V was cut back by 7 bases and J by 4 bases. The CDR3 extends over 13 amino acids. Germline CDR1 is LNHNV and CDR2 is YYDKDF (reference sequence). The CDR3 is CATISSGIETQYF. The CDR3 coding sequence is TGTGCCACCATTAGTAGCGGGATAGAGACCCAGTACTTC.

The rearrangement joins TRBV6-6 to TRBJ2-4; 10 bases agree with TRBD2. V shed 2 bases, J shed 5 bases, and the junction held 3 bases outside the gene matches. Germline CDR1 reads MNHNY; CDR2 reads SVGAGI (reference sequence). CDR3 length: 15 residues. CDR3 coding DNA: TGTGCCAGCAGTTACGTAGCGGGGGGACAAAACATTCAGTACTTC. Residues: CASSYVAGGQNIQYF.

This clone has a single count. This chain connects TRBV15 to TRBJ1-4; D not resolved. There are 15 residues in the CDR3. The V end lost 1 base, the J end lost 1 base, and 7 bases lay between the germline ends. The germline CDR1 and CDR2 sequences are LNHNV and YYDKDF (reference sequence). For the CDR3, the DNA is TGTGCCACCAGCAGAGTTACGGGAACTAATGAAAAACTGTTTTTT. This gives the protein CATSRVTGTNEKLFF.

This clone was seen just once. The rearrangement links TRBV5-1 to TRBJ1-1; TRBD1 is a possible D gene (6 bases). Trimming took off 1 base at V and 2 bases at J, with 9 bases between the two ends. The CDR3 has 14 amino acids. In germline, CDR1 is SGHRS, CDR2 YFSETQ. This CDR3 reads CASSLRGANTEAFF. CDR3 coding DNA: TGCGCCAGCAGCTTGCGGGGGGCTAACACTGAAGCTTTCTTT.